The entry that follows covers one T cell receptor (beta chain) sequence. The antigen remains undetermined. Noted treatment: approximately nine-day PBMC culture with coronavirus spike peptide pools or control peptides (ViraFEST assay). First, ViraFEST expanded antigen-specific T cells with peptide pools, and next it sequenced the TCRs. Millions of PBMCs went into each well for culture with around 9.2 IU/ml IL-2 and 10 ug/ml peptide pools. Germline CDR1 is LNHNV and CDR2 is YYDKDF (reference sequence). This CDR3 spans 17 amino acids. The ends were cut back, 6 bases at V and 1 base at J, with 21 bases in the middle. With the Oncomine TCR Beta short-read assay, DNA from cultured CD4+ T cells was sequenced. TCRdb itself ran the PCR reads through MiXCR, one entry per CDR3 protein. Among 9,000 to 15,000 distinct CDR3 sequences listed, approximately 55% were seen once. This sample is drawn from a study of vaccination and CD4 T cells after COVID-19.

The V and J genes are TRBV15 and TRBJ1-1; D perhaps matches TRBD1 (6 bases). The sample was CD4+ T cells from blood, cultured in vitro. The origin of this receptor is a human donor who had recovered from COVID-19. In DNA form, the CDR3 reads TGTGCCACCAGGACTCAAGGGGGGGCTCAGGCGAACACTGAAGCTTTCTTT. Residues: CATRTQGGAQANTEAFF.